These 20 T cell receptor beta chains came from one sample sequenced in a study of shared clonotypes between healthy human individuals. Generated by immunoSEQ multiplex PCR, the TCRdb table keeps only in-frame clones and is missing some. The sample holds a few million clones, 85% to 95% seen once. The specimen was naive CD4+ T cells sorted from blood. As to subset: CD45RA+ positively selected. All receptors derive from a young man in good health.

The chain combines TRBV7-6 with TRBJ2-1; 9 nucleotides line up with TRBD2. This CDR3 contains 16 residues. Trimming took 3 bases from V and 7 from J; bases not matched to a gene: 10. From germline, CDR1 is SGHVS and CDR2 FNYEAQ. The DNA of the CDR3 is TGTGCCAGCAGCTTTCAAACCGGGACTAGCATAAATGAGCAGTTCTTC. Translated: CASSFQTGTSINEQFF.

CDR3 loop: CASSGVPGGFNSPLHF. CDR3 coding DNA: TGCGCCAGCAGTGGGGTCCCCGGGGGGTTCAATTCACCCCTCCACTTT. This sequence joins TRBV5-1 and TRBJ1-6; D might be TRBD1 (5 bases). The V and J ends lost 5 bases and 7 bases respectively, with 19 bases between them. The CDR3 is 16 residues long. Germline assignment: CDR1 SGHRS and CDR2 YFSETQ.

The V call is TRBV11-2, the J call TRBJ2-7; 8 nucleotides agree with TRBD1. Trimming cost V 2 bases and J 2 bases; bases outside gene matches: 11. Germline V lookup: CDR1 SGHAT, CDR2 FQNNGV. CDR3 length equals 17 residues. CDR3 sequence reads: CASSLRTGQWVTYEQYF. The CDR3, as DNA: TGTGCCAGCAGCTTACGGACAGGGCAGTGGGTGACCTACGAGCAGTACTTC.

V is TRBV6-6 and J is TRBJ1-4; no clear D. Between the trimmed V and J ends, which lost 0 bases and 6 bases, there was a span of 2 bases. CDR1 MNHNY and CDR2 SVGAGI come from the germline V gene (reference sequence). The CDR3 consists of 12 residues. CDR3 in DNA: TGTGCCAGCAGTTACTCTGATGAAAAACTGTTTTTT. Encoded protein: CASSYSDEKLFF.

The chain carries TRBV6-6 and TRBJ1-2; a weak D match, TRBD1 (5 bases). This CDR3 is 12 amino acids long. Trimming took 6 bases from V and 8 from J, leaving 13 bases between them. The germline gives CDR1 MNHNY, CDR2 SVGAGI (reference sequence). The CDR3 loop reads CASREGYEGYTF. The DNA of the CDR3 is TGTGCCAGCAGAGAGGGGTATGAGGGCTACACCTTC.

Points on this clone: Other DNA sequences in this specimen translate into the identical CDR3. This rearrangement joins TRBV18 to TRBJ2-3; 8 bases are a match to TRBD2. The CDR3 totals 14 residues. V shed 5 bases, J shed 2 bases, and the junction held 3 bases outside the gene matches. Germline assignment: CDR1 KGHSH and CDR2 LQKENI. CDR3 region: CASSLAGFTDTQYF. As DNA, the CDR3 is TGTGCCAGCTCATTAGCGGGGTTCACAGATACGCAGTATTTT.

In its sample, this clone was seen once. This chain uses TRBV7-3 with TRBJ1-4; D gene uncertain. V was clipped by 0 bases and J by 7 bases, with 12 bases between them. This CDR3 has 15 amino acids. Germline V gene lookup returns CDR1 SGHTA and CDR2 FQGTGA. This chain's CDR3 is CASSLTGNGGEKLFF. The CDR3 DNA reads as TGTGCCAGCAGCTTAACGGGAAACGGTGGTGAAAAACTGTTTTTT.

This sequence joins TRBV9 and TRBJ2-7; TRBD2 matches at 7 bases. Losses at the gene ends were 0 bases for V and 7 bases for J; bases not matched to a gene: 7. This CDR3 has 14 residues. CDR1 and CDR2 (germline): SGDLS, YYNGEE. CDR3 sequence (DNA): TGTGCCAGCAGCGTAGCAGCGGGGTTGGGGGAGCAGTACTTC. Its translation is CASSVAAGLGEQYF.

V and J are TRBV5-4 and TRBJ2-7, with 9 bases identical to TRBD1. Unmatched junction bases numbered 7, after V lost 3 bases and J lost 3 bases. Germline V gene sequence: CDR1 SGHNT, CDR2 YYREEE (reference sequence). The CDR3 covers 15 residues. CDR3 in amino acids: CASSSPGQGHYEQYF. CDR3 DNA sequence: TGTGCCAGCAGCTCCCCGGGACAGGGCCACTACGAGCAGTACTTC.

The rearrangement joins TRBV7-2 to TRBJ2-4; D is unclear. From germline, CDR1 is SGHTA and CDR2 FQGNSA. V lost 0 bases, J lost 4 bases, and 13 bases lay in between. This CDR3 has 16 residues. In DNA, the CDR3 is TGTGCCAGCAGCTTAGCGGGTGGGCGGCCAAAAAACATTCAGTACTTC. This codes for CASSLAGGRPKNIQYF.

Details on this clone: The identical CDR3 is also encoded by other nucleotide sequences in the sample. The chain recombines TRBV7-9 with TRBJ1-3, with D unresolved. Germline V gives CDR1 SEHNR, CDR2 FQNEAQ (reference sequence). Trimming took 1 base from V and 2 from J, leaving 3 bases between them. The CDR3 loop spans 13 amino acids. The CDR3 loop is CASSLGTGNTIYF. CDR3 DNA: TGTGCCAGCAGCTTAGGGACTGGAAACACCATATATTTT.

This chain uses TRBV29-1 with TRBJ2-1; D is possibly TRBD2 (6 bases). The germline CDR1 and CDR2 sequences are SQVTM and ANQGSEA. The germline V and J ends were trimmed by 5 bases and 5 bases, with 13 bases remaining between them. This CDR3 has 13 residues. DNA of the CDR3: TGCAGCGTTCGAACGCTAGCGCACAATGAGCAGTTCTTC. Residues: CSVRTLAHNEQFF.

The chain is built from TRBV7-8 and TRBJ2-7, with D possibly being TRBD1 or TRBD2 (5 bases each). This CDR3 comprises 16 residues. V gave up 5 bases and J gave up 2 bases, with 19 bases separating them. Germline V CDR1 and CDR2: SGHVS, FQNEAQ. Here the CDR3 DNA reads TGTGCCAGCAGCGTAGTATTTGGGGGTTGGCCCTACGAGCAGTACTTC. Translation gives CASSVVFGGWPYEQYF.

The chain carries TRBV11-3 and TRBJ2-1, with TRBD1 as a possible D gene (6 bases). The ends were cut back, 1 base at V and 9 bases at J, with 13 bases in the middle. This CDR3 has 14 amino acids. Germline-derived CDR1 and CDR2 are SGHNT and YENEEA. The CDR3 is CASSLGQAPGEQFF. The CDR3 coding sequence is TGTGCCAGCAGCTTAGGACAGGCACCGGGTGAGCAGTTCTTC.

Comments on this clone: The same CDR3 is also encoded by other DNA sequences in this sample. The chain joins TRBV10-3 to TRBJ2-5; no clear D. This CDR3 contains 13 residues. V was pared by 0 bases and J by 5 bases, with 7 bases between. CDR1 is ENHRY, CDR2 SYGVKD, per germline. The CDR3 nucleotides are TGTGCCATCAGTGAGTCCGGGCGGGAGACCCAGTACTTC. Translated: CAISESGRETQYF.

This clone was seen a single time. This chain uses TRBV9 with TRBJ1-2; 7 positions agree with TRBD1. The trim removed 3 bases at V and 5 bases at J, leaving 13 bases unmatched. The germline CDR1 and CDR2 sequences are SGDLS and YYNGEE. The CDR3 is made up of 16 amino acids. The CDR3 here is CASSESPGGGKYGYTF. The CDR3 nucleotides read TGTGCCAGCAGCGAGAGCCCAGGGGGGGGAAAATATGGCTACACCTTC. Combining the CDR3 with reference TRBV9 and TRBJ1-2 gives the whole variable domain DSGVTQTPKHLITATGQRVTLRCSPRSGDLSVYWYQQSLDQGLQFLIQYYNGEERAKGNILERFSAQQFPDLHSELNLSSLELGDSALYFCASSESPGGGKYGYTFGSGTRLTVV.

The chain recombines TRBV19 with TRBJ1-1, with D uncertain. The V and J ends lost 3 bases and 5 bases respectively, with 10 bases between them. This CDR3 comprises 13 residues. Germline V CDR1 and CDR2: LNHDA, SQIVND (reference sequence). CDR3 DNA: TGTGCCAGTAGTATCGGGTGGTGGACTGAAGCTTTCTTT. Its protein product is CASSIGWWTEAFF.

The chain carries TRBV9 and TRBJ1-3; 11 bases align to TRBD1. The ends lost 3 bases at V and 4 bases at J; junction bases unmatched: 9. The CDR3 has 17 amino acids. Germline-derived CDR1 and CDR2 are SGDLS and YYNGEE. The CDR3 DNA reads TGTGCCAGCAGCGCGCGGACAGGGGGCTTGACGGGAAACACCATATATTTT. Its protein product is CASSARTGGLTGNTIYF.

The CDR3 region has the DNA TGTGCCACACAGGGGGGGAACACTGAAGCTTTCTTT. Protein product: CATQGGNTEAFF. The chain carries TRBV6-6 and TRBJ1-1, with 8 bases identical to TRBD1. V shed 10 bases and J 1 base; nucleotides not matched to a gene: 2. This CDR3 is 12 amino acids long. Germline assignment: CDR1 MNHNY and CDR2 SVGAGI (reference sequence).

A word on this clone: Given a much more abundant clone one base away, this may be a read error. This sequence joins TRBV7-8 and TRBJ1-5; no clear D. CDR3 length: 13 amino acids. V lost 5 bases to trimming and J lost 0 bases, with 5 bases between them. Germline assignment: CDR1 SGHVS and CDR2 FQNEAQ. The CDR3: CASSVDSNQPQHF. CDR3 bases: TGTGCCAGCAGCGTAGATAGCAATCAGCCCCAGCATTTT.